The rows below give T cell receptor beta chains drawn from one sample of a study of blood T cell repertoires in COVID-19. Sequencing was performed with immunoSEQ multiplex PCR; in TCRdb, only in-frame clones are kept and a portion is missing. Of under 300,000 clones in the sample, about 91% were seen once. Source material: PBMCs or T cells enriched from blood (not recorded which). Every receptor here comes from a human donor in a cohort exposed to, infected with or recovered from COVID-19 (not recorded which). The donor label of this sample is uncertain. CDR3s include the opening cysteine and the closing phenylalanine or tryptophan. D genes are given only for firm matches. Only part of the rows carry a size: once, few, many, or a class if the clone is expanded.

j_call: TRBJ1-3; clone_size: NA; v_call: TRBV5-1; d_call: TRBD1; cdr3_aa: CASSFSGQVVDTIYF; cdr3_nt: TGCGCCAGCAGCTTCTCAGGACAGGTCGTTGACACCATATATTTT
j_call: TRBJ1-2; clone_size: NA; v_call: TRBV25-1; d_call: NA; cdr3_aa: CASSESGMGRGNYGYTF; cdr3_nt: TGTGCCAGCAGTGAATCGGGGATGGGAAGGGGGAACTATGGCTACACCTTC
j_call: TRBJ1-6; clone_size: NA; v_call: TRBV3-1/TRBV3-2; d_call: NA; cdr3_aa: CASSQQDNSPLHF; cdr3_nt: TGTGCCAGCAGCCAGCAGGATAATTCACCCCTCCACTTT
j_call: TRBJ2-1; clone_size: few; v_call: TRBV20-1; d_call: TRBD1; cdr3_aa: CSASPRDRGLYNEQFF; cdr3_nt: TGCAGTGCTAGTCCCCGGGACAGGGGGCTATACAATGAGCAGTTCTTC
j_call: TRBJ1-3; clone_size: NA; v_call: TRBV4-3; d_call: NA; cdr3_aa: CASSQGSRGSGNTIYF; cdr3_nt: TGCGCCAGCAGCCAAGGGAGTAGGGGCTCTGGAAACACCATATATTTT
j_call: TRBJ1-5; clone_size: NA; v_call: TRBV11-3; d_call: NA; cdr3_aa: CASSLQGSNQPQHF; cdr3_nt: TGTGCCAGCAGCCTACAGGGTAGCAATCAGCCCCAGCATTTT
j_call: TRBJ1-5; clone_size: few; v_call: TRBV24-1; d_call: NA; cdr3_aa: CATSDLGSTKPQHF; cdr3_nt: TGTGCCACCAGTGATTTGGGCAGTACTAAGCCCCAGCATTTT
j_call: TRBJ2-3; clone_size: NA; v_call: TRBV5-1; d_call: TRBD2; cdr3_aa: CASSLATSGGLDTQYF; cdr3_nt: TGCGCCAGCAGCTTGGCGACTAGCGGGGGGCTGGATACGCAGTATTTT
j_call: TRBJ1-2; clone_size: NA; v_call: TRBV28; d_call: NA; cdr3_aa: CASSPEGAYGYTF; cdr3_nt: TGTGCCAGCAGCCCCGAGGGCGCCTATGGCTACACCTTC
j_call: TRBJ2-3; clone_size: NA; v_call: TRBV7-2; d_call: TRBD2; cdr3_aa: CASSLGGGNTDTQYF; cdr3_nt: TGTGCCAGCAGCTTAGGCGGGGGGAACACAGATACGCAGTATTTT
j_call: TRBJ1-5; clone_size: NA; v_call: TRBV19; d_call: NA; cdr3_aa: CASSPSDSYQPQHF; cdr3_nt: TGTGCCAGTAGTCCGTCTGACAGTTATCAGCCCCAGCATTTT
j_call: TRBJ2-7; clone_size: NA; v_call: TRBV29-1; d_call: NA; cdr3_aa: CSVDAGAAYEQYF; cdr3_nt: TGCAGCGTTGACGCAGGGGCGGCCTACGAGCAGTACTTC
j_call: TRBJ1-6; clone_size: NA; v_call: TRBV30; d_call: TRBD1; cdr3_aa: CAWSGARGLNNSPLHF; cdr3_nt: TGTGCCTGGAGTGGGGCCAGGGGGCTGAATAATTCACCCCTCCACTTT
j_call: TRBJ1-2; clone_size: once; v_call: TRBV7-8; d_call: NA; cdr3_aa: CASSLAGQHAGGGYTF; cdr3_nt: TGTGCCAGCAGCTTAGCCGGACAGCACGCTGGGGGTGGCTACACCTTC
j_call: TRBJ2-7; clone_size: once; v_call: TRBV25-1; d_call: NA; cdr3_aa: CASRGLTAYEQYF; cdr3_nt: TGTGCCAGTAGGGGTTTGACGGCCTACGAGCAGTACTTC
j_call: TRBJ2-1; clone_size: NA; v_call: TRBV11-3; d_call: NA; cdr3_aa: CASSQVGEQFF; cdr3_nt: TGTGCCAGCAGCCAGGTTGGTGAGCAGTTCTTC